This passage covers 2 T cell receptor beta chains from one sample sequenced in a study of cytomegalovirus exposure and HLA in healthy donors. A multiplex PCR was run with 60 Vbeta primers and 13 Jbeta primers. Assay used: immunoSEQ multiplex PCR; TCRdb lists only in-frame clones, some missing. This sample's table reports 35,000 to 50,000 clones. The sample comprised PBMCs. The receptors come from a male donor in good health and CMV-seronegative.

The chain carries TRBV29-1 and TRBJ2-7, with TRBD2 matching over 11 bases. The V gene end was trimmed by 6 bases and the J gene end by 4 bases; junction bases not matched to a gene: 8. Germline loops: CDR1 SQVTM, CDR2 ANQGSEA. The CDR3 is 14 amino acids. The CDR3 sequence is CSVAHGTSGYEQYF. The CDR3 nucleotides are TGCAGCGTCGCTCACGGGACTAGCGGATACGAGCAGTACTTC.

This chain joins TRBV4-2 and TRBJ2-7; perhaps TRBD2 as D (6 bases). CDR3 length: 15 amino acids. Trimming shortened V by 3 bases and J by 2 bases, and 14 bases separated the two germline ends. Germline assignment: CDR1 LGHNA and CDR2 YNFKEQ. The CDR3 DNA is TGTGCCAGCAGCCATTTAGCGGATCCCACCTACGAGCAGTACTTC. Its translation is CASSHLADPTYEQYF.